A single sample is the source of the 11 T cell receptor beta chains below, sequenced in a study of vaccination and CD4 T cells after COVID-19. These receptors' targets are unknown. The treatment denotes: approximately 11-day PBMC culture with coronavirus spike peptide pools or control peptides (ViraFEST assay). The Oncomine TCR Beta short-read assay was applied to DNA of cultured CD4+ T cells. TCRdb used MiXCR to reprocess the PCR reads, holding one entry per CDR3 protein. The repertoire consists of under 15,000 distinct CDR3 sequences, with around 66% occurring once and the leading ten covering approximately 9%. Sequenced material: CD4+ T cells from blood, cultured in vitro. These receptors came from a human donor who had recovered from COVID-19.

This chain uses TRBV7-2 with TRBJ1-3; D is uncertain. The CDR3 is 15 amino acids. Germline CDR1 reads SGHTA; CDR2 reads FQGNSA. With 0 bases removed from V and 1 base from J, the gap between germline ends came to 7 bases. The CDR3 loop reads CASSLAAASGNTIYF. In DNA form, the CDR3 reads TGTGCCAGCAGCTTAGCTGCAGCATCTGGAAACACCATATATTTT.

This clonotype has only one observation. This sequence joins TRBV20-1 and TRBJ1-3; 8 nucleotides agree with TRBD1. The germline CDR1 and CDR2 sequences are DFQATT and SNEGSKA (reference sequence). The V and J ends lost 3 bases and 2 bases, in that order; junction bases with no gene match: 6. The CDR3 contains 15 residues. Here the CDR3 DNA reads TGCAGTGCTAGGGCAAACAGGGGGACTGGAAACACCATATATTTT. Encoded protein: CSARANRGTGNTIYF.

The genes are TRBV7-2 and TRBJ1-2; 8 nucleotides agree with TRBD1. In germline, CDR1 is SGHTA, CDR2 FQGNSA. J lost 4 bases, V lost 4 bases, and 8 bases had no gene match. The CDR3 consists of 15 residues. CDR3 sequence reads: CASSSSTGVRYGYTF. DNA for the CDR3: TGTGCCAGCAGCTCCTCGACAGGGGTTCGCTATGGCTACACCTTC.

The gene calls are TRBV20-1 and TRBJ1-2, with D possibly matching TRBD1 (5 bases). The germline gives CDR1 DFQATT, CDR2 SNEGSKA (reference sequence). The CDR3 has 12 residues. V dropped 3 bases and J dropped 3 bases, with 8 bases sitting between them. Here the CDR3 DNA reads TGCAGTGCTAGGGTACAGGACTATGGCTACACCTTC. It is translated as CSARVQDYGYTF.

This CDR3 reads CASRGDRDGELFF. CDR3 coding DNA: TGTGCCAGCAGGGGGGATCGGGACGGGGAGCTGTTTTTT. This sequence joins TRBV7-9 and TRBJ2-2; D is tentatively TRBD1 or TRBD2 (5 bases each). CDR3 size: 13 residues. The germline V gene encodes CDR1 SEHNR and CDR2 FQNEAQ (reference sequence). Trimming removed 6 bases at V and 7 bases at J, with 12 bases between.

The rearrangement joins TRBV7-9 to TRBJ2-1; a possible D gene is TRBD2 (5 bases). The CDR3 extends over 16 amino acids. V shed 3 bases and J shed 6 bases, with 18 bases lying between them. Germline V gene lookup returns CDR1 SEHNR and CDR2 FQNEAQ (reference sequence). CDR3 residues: CASSLDSHIVSNEQFF. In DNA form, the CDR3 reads TGTGCCAGCAGCTTGGACTCCCATATTGTTAGCAATGAGCAGTTCTTC.

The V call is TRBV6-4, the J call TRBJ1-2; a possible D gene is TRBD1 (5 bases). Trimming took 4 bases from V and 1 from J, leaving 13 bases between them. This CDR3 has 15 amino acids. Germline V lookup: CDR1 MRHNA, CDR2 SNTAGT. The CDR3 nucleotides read TGTGCCAGCAGTGCCATGACAGACAATAACTATGGCTACACCTTC. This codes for CASSAMTDNNYGYTF.

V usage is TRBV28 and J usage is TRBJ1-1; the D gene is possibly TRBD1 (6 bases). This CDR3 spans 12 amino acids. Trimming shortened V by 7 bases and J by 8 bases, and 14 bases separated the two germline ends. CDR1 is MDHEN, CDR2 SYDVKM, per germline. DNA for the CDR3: TGTGCCAGCAATATACAGGGAACGGAAGCTTTCTTT. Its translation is CASNIQGTEAFF. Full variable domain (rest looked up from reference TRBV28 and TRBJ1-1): DVKVTQSSRYLVKRTGEKVFLECVQDMDHENMFWYRQDPGLGLRLIYFSYDVKMKEKGDIPEGYSVSREKKERFSLILESASTNQTSMYLCASNIQGTEAFFGQGTRLTVV.

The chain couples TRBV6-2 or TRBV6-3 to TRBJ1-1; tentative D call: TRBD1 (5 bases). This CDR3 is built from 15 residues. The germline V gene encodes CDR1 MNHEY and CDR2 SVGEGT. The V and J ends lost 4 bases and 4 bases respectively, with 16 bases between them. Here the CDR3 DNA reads TGTGCCAGCAGTTGGGACCTCGCCTCGGGCACTGAAGCTTTCTTT. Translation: CASSWDLASGTEAFF.

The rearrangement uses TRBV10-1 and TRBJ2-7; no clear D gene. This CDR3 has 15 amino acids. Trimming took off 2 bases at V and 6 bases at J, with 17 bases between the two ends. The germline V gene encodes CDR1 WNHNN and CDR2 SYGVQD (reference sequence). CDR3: CASSEGSGRTSEQYF. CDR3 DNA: TGCGCCAGCAGTGAGGGGTCCGGACGGACGAGCGAGCAGTACTTC.

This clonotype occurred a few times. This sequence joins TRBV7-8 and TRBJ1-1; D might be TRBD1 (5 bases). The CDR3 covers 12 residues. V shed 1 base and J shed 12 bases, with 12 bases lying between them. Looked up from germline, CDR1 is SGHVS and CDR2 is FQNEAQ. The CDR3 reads CASSLERGGTFF. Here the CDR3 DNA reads TGTGCCAGCAGCTTAGAAAGGGGCGGGACTTTCTTT.